Below, 7 T cell receptor beta chains from the same sample are listed, as sequenced in a study of shared clonotypes between healthy human individuals. Sequencing used immunoSEQ multiplex PCR; TCRdb keeps in-frame clones, though not all of them. The sample carries under 1,100,000 clones, about 80% recorded once. Sequencing input: memory CD4+ T cells from PBMCs. Subset meaning: CD45RA-negative fraction. Source of these receptors: a man aged 18 to 30 in good health. Some clones in this sample may be carry-over from other donors' samples.

This chain connects TRBV10-2 to TRBJ2-4; no firm D call. Germline-derived CDR1 and CDR2 are WSHSY and SAAADI. Trimming pared 0 bases from V and 0 bases from J, leaving 12 bases between. The CDR3 contains 17 residues. The CDR3 loop reads CASSESPQLLAKNIQYF. DNA of the CDR3: TGCGCCAGCAGTGAGTCCCCGCAACTACTAGCCAAAAACATTCAGTACTTC.

This chain connects TRBV5-1 to TRBJ1-5, with 7 positions matching TRBD1. Germline CDR1 SGHRS, CDR2 YFSETQ. V was clipped by 4 bases and J by 8 bases; unmatched bases: 12. The CDR3 runs to 15 residues. The CDR3 sequence is CASSPSGTVNEPQHF. In DNA, the CDR3 is TGCGCCAGCAGCCCGTCCGGGACAGTAAATGAGCCCCAGCATTTT. The full variable domain, with the rest looked up from reference TRBV5-1 and TRBJ1-5, is KAGVTQTPRYLIKTRGQQVTLSCSPISGHRSVSWYQQTPGQGLQFLFEYFSETQRNKGNFPGRFSGRQFSNSRSEMNVSTLELGDSALYLCASSPSGTVNEPQHFGDGTRLSIL.

On this clone: The sample contains more than one DNA sequence encoding this CDR3. The rearrangement uses TRBV11-3 and TRBJ1-1; no reliable D call. V was cut by 1 base and J by 1 base, with 4 bases left in between. CDR1 SGHNT and CDR2 YENEEA come from the germline V gene. This CDR3 is built from 13 residues. In DNA, the CDR3 is TGTGCCAGCAGCTTAGGAAGGAACACTGAAGCTTTCTTT. This encodes CASSLGRNTEAFF.

The chain uses TRBV28 and TRBJ1-2, with D possibly being TRBD1 (5 bases). This CDR3 comprises 15 residues. V dropped 4 bases and J dropped 8 bases, with 20 bases sitting between them. The germline V gene encodes CDR1 MDHEN and CDR2 SYDVKM. The CDR3 region is CASSSPRAGKVGYTF. The DNA of the CDR3 is TGTGCCAGCAGTTCCCCCCGAGCAGGGAAGGTCGGCTACACCTTC.

The chain is built from TRBV7-8 and TRBJ2-3; 8 nucleotides line up with TRBD1. The germline V gene encodes CDR1 SGHVS and CDR2 FQNEAQ. This CDR3 spans 15 amino acids. Trimming took 5 bases from V and 0 from J; bases not matched to a gene: 4. CDR3 coding DNA: TGTGCCAGCAGCCAAGACAGGGGTAGCACAGATACGCAGTATTTT. It is translated as CASSQDRGSTDTQYF. Combining the CDR3 with reference TRBV7-8 and TRBJ2-3 gives the whole variable domain GAGVSQSPRYKVAKRGQDVALRCDPISGHVSLFWYQQALGQGPEFLTYFQNEAQLDKSGLPSDRFFAERPEGSVSTLKIQRTQQEDSAVYLCASSQDRGSTDTQYFGPGTRLTVL.

The V and J genes are TRBV9 and TRBJ2-1, with D perhaps TRBD1 or TRBD2 (5 bases each). V lost 3 bases and J 13 bases, leaving 14 bases between the germline ends. The CDR3 totals 12 residues. Germline assignment: CDR1 SGDLS and CDR2 YYNGEE. The CDR3 DNA follows: TGTGCCAGCAGCGCCCCTCTGGGGGTTCAGTTCTTC. It is translated as CASSAPLGVQFF.

The chain carries TRBV18 and TRBJ1-1; TRBD1 matches 8 bases. V lost 3 bases, J lost 1 base, and 10 bases stayed unmatched. CDR3 length: 17 amino acids. CDR1 is KGHSH and CDR2 is LQKENI in the germline V gene. CDR3 bases: TGTGCCAGCTCACCCAAAGCAGGGGGCCGTTCGAACACTGAAGCTTTCTTT. This translates into CASSPKAGGRSNTEAFF.